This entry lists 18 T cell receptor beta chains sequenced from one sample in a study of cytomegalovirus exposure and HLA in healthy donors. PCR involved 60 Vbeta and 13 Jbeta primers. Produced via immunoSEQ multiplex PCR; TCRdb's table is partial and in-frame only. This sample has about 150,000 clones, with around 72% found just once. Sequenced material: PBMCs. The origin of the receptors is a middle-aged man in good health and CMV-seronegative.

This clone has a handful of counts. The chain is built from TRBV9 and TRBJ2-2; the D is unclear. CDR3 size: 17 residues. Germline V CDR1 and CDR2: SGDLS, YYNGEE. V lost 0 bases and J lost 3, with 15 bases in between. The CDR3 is CASSVDLHPGYTGELFF. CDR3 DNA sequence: TGTGCCAGCAGCGTAGACTTGCATCCAGGTTACACCGGGGAGCTGTTTTTT.

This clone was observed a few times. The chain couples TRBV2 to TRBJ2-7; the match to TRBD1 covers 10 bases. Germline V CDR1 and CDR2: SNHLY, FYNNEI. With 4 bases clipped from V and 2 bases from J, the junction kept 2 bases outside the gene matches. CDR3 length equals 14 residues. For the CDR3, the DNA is TGTGCCAGCAGTGGACAGGGGGCGACCTACGAGCAGTACTTC. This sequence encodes CASSGQGATYEQYF.

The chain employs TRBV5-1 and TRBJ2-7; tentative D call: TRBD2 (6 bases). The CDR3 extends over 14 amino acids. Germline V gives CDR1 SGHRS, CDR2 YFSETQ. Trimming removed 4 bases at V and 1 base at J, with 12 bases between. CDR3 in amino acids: CASSGGIGSYEQYF. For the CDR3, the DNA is TGCGCCAGCAGCGGGGGGATCGGATCCTACGAGCAGTACTTC.

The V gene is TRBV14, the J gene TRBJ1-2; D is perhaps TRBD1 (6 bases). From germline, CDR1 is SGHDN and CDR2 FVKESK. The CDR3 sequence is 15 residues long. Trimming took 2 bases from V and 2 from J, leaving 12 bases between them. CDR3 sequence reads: CASSQRGGANYGYTF. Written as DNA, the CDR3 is TGTGCCAGCAGCCAAAGGGGGGGCGCGAACTATGGCTACACCTTC.

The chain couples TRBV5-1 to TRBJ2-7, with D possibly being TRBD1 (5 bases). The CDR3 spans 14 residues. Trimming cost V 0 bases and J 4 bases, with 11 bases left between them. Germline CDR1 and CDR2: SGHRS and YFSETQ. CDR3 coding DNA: TGCGCCAGCAGCTTGGAGGCAGGGCCATACGAGCAGTACTTC. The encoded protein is CASSLEAGPYEQYF.

The CDR3 coding sequence is TGTGCCAGCAGCTTCGTGACAGCCCCCTACGAGCAGTACTTC. This codes for CASSFVTAPYEQYF. The V gene is TRBV7-9, the J gene TRBJ2-7; D might be TRBD1 (5 bases). Germline V CDR1 and CDR2: SEHNR, FQNEAQ (reference sequence). V lost 3 bases and J lost 2, with 11 bases in between. CDR3 length: 14 residues.

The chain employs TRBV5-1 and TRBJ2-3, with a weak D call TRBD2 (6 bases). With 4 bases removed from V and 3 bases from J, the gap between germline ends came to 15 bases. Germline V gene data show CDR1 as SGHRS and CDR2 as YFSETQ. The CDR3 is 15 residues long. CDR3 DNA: TGCGCCAGCAGCCACCCGGGAGATTCAACAGATACGCAGTATTTT. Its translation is CASSHPGDSTDTQYF.

In nucleotides, the CDR3 is TGCAGCGTTGGGCCTAGCGGGGGAAACACCGGGGAGCTGTTTTTT. Translation: CSVGPSGGNTGELFF. V gene TRBV29-1 combines with J gene TRBJ2-2, with 10 bases aligning to TRBD2. The ends lost 4 bases at V and 2 bases at J; junction bases unmatched: 4. The CDR3 is 15 amino acids. Germline lookup yields CDR1 SQVTM and CDR2 ANQGSEA.

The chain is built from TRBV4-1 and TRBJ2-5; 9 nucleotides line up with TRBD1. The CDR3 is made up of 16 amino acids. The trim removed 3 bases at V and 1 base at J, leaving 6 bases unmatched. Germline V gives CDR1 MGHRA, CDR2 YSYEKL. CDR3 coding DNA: TGCGCCAGCAGCCAGAGGGACAGGGAGTTCCAAGAGACCCAGTACTTC. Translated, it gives CASSQRDREFQETQYF.

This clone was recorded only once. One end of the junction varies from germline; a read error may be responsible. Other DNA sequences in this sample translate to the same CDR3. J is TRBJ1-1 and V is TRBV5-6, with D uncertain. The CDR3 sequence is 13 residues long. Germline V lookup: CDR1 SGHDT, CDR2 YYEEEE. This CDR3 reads CASSLTDPTEAFF. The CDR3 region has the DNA TGTGCCAGCAGCTTGACAGATCCCACTGAAGCCTTCTTT.

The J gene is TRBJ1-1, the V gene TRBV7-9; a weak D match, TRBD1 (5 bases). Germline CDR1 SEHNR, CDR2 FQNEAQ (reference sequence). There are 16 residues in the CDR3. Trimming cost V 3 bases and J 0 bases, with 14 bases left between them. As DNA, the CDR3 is TGTGCCAGCAGCTTCCCCTTGGACAAAATGAACACTGAAGCTTTCTTT. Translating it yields CASSFPLDKMNTEAFF.

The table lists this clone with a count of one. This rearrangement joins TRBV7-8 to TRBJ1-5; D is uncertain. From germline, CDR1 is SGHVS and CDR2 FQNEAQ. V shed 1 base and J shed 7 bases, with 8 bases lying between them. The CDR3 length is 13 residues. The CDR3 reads CASSLGVRQPQHF. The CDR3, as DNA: TGTGCCAGCAGCTTAGGAGTCCGACAGCCCCAGCATTTT. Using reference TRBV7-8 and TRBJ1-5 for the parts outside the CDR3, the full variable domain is GAGVSQSPRYKVAKRGQDVALRCDPISGHVSLFWYQQALGQGPEFLTYFQNEAQLDKSGLPSDRFFAERPEGSVSTLKIQRTQQEDSAVYLCASSLGVRQPQHFGDGTRLSIL.

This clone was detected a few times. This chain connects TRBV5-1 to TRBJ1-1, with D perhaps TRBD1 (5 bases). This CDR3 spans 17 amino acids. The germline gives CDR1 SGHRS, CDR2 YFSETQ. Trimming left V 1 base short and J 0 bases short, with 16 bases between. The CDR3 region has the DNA TGCGCCAGCAGCTTGACGTCAGGGCGCTCCTTGAACACTGAAGCTTTCTTT. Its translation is CASSLTSGRSLNTEAFF.

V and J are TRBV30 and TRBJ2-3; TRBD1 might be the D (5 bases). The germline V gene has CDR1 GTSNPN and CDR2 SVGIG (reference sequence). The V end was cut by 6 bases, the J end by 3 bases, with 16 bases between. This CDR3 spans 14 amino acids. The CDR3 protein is CACSPGIRTDTQYF. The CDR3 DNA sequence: TGTGCCTGTTCACCAGGGATTCGGACAGATACGCAGTATTTT.

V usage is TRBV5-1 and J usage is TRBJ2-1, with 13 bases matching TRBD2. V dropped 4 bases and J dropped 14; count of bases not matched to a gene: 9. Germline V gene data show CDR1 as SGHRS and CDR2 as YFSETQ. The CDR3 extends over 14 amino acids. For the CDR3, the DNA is TGCGCCAGCAGCACGACCGGGACTAGCGGGGAGGAGTTCTTC. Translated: CASSTTGTSGEEFF.

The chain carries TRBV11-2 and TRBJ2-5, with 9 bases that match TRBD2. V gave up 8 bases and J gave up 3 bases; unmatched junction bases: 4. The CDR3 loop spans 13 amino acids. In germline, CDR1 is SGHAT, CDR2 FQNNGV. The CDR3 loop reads CASRGLAKETQYF. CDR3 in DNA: TGTGCCAGCCGGGGACTAGCTAAAGAGACCCAGTACTTC.

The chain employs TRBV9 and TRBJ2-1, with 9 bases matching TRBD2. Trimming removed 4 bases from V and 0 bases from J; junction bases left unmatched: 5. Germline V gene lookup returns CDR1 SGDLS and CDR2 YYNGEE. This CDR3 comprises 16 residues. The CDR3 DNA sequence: TGTGCCAGCAGCCCCGGGACTAGCCTCTCCTACAATGAGCAGTTCTTC. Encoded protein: CASSPGTSLSYNEQFF.

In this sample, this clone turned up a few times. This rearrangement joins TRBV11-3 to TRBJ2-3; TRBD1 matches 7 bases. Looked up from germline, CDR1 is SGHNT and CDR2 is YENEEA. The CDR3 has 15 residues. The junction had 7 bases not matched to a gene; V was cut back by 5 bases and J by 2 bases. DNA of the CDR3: TGTGCCAGCAGCGATGGGGGACAGCACACAGATACGCAGTATTTT. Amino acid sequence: CASSDGGQHTDTQYF.